Shown below are 3 T cell receptor beta chains from a single sample sequenced in a study of blood T cell repertoires in COVID-19. The data were produced by immunoSEQ multiplex PCR, yet TCRdb's version contains in-frame clones alone and is incomplete. The sample consists of 200,000 or so clones, 85% to 90% of them appearing once. Sequencing input: peripheral blood. These receptors all stem from a man in his forties or fifties with acute or convalescent COVID-19.

The J gene is TRBJ2-4, the V gene TRBV12-3 or TRBV12-4; D is perhaps TRBD2 (6 bases). The CDR3 covers 13 residues. V lost 1 base and J lost 8, with 9 bases in between. This chain's CDR3 is CASSLGQRDIQYF. Written as DNA, the CDR3 is TGTGCCAGCAGTTTAGGGCAGCGGGACATTCAGTACTTC.

This chain joins TRBV6-2 or TRBV6-3 and TRBJ1-3; D may be TRBD1 (5 bases). V lost 2 bases, J lost 2 bases, and 10 bases lay in between. The CDR3 runs 15 residues. Germline loops: CDR1 MNHEY, CDR2 SVGEGT. The CDR3, as DNA: TGTGCCAGCAGTTACAGCGGGGGAACTGGAAACACCATATATTTT. Amino acid sequence: CASSYSGGTGNTIYF.

The rearrangement links TRBV18 to TRBJ1-2; D is possibly TRBD1 (6 bases). The CDR3 loop spans 16 amino acids. Germline V gene sequence: CDR1 KGHSH, CDR2 LQKENI. V was trimmed by 2 bases and J by 0 bases, leaving 13 bases between them. This CDR3 is CASSPSGTLTNYGYTF. The CDR3, as DNA: TGTGCCAGCTCACCATCCGGGACACTGACTAACTATGGCTACACCTTC.